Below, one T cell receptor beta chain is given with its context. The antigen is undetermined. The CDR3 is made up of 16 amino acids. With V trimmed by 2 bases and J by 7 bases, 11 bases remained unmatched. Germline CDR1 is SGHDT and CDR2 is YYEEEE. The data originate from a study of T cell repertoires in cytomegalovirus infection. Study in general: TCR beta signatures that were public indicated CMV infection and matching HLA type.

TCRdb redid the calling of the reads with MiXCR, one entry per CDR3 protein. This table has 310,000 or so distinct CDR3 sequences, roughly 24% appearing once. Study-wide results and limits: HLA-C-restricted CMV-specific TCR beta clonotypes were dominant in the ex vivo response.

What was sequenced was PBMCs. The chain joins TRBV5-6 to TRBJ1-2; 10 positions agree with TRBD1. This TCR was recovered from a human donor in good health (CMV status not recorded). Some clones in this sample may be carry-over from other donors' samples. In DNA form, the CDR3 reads TGTGCCAGCAGCTTTGCCCCGGGACAGGGGAGCACTGGCTACACCTTC. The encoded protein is CASSFAPGQGSTGYTF.